These 22 T cell receptor beta chains were all obtained from the same sample, sequenced in a study of PD-1 blockade in classical Hodgkin lymphoma. The repertoire was sequenced with immunoSEQ multiplex PCR; TCRdb's copy has only in-frame clones and lacks some. The data contain roughly 92,000 clones, approximately 92% of them singletons. There was relapse after autologous stem cell transplantation in every patient, and there was variation in brentuximab vedotin exposure. The input for sequencing was peripheral blood mononuclear cells (PBMCs), taken at baseline. Receptor source: a human donor with classical Hodgkin lymphoma.

V and J are TRBV4-1 and TRBJ1-1; D not certain. The CDR3 totals 14 residues. CDR1 MGHRA and CDR2 YSYEKL come from the germline V gene. Trimming stripped 1 base from V and 8 bases from J, with 14 bases between. The CDR3 loop reads CASSQVVVGWEAFF. CDR3 DNA sequence: TGCGCCAGCAGCCAAGTTGTCGTTGGTTGGGAAGCTTTCTTT.

J is TRBJ2-3 and V is TRBV5-1, with 10 bases matching TRBD2. The CDR3 extends over 20 amino acids. V was clipped by 3 bases and J by 0 bases; unmatched bases: 16. Germline-derived CDR1 and CDR2 are SGHRS and YFSETQ. The CDR3 coding sequence is TGCGCCAGCAGCTCTCAGTCCCTAGCGGGAGCAATACCTAGCACAGATACGCAGTATTTT. It codes for CASSSQSLAGAIPSTDTQYF.

This chain connects TRBV2 to TRBJ1-1; D unclear. This CDR3 spans 14 amino acids. The germline V and J ends were trimmed by 2 bases and 0 bases, with 7 bases remaining between them. From germline, CDR1 is SNHLY and CDR2 FYNNEI. The CDR3 coding sequence is TGTGCCAGCAGTGAAAGGATCATGAACACTGAAGCTTTCTTT. It codes for CASSERIMNTEAFF.

This clone came up a few times. The chain joins TRBV4-1 to TRBJ2-7; possibly TRBD1 or TRBD2 for D (5 bases each). V lost 4 bases to trimming and J lost 4 bases, with 14 bases between them. The CDR3 loop spans 14 amino acids. In germline, CDR1 is MGHRA, CDR2 YSYEKL. CDR3 nucleotides: TGCGCCAGCAGCCCTCCCGGGGCAACATACGAGCAGTACTTC. Protein sequence: CASSPPGATYEQYF.

This clone was counted only a few times. This rearrangement joins TRBV10-3 to TRBJ1-1, with 8 nucleotides matching TRBD1. This CDR3 is built from 13 residues. V dropped 8 bases and J dropped 8; count of bases not matched to a gene: 10. Germline V lookup: CDR1 ENHRY, CDR2 SYGVKD. This chain's CDR3 is CAIQDRVSVEAFF. CDR3 coding DNA: TGTGCCATCCAGGACAGGGTGAGTGTCGAAGCTTTCTTT.

V gene TRBV6-6 combines with J gene TRBJ1-5; D call uncertain. V was cut by 3 bases and J by 1 base, with 13 bases left in between. From germline, CDR1 is MNHNY and CDR2 SVGAGI (reference sequence). This CDR3 comprises 16 residues. DNA of the CDR3: TGTGCCAGCAGTTATCAGCACAGCGCGAGCAATCAGCCCCAGCATTTT. Amino acid sequence: CASSYQHSASNQPQHF.

CDR3 DNA: TGTGCCAGCAGAACCCGGGGATTCGTGCGGGCAGGAGGTACCGGGGAGCTGTTTTTT. This gives the protein CASRTRGFVRAGGTGELFF. J is TRBJ2-2 and V is TRBV2; tentatively, D is TRBD2 (5 bases). The CDR3 runs 19 residues. Between the trimmed V and J ends, which lost 6 bases and 5 bases, there was a span of 28 bases. CDR1 SNHLY and CDR2 FYNNEI come from the germline V gene. The full variable domain, rest sourced from reference TRBV2 and TRBJ2-2, is EPEVTQTPSHQVTQMGQEVILRCVPISNHLYFYWYRQILGQKVEFLVSFYNNEISEKSEIFDDQFSVERPDGSNFTLKIRSTKLEDSAMYFCASRTRGFVRAGGTGELFFGEGSRLTVL.

This clone was recorded once. V is TRBV2 and J is TRBJ1-1, with D perhaps TRBD1 (5 bases). V lost 7 bases, J lost 2 bases, and 20 bases lay in between. The CDR3 loop spans 16 amino acids. In germline, CDR1 is SNHLY, CDR2 FYNNEI. CDR3 in DNA: TGTGCCAGCACCGGGAATCATCGGGGACCCAACACTGAAGCTTTCTTT. It is translated as CASTGNHRGPNTEAFF. Based on the CDR3 plus reference TRBV2 and TRBJ1-1, the full variable domain is EPEVTQTPSHQVTQMGQEVILRCVPISNHLYFYWYRQILGQKVEFLVSFYNNEISEKSEIFDDQFSVERPDGSNFTLKIRSTKLEDSAMYFCASTGNHRGPNTEAFFGQGTRLTVV.

V and J are TRBV30 and TRBJ2-2, with D hard to call. V was pared by 7 bases and J by 4 bases, with 10 bases between. Germline assignment: CDR1 GTSNPN and CDR2 SVGIG (reference sequence). The CDR3 totals 12 residues. The CDR3 DNA reads TGTGCCTCCGGGCCGATCACCGGGGAGCTGTTTTTT. Its protein product is CASGPITGELFF.

V and J are TRBV30 and TRBJ2-1; 8 bases align to TRBD1. V was clipped by 3 bases and J by 3 bases; unmatched bases: 7. The length of the CDR3 is 15 residues. CDR1 GTSNPN and CDR2 SVGIG come from the germline V gene (reference sequence). CDR3 protein: CAWRPQGALYNEQFF. In DNA form, the CDR3 reads TGTGCCTGGAGGCCGCAGGGGGCCCTCTACAATGAGCAGTTCTTC.

The chain is built from TRBV27 and TRBJ2-5, with a possible D match to TRBD2 (5 bases). V gave up 6 bases and J gave up 1 base, with 12 bases separating them. Germline V gives CDR1 MNHEY, CDR2 SMNVEV (reference sequence). The CDR3 consists of 14 residues. CDR3 region: CASRGSRTQETQYF. As DNA, the CDR3 is TGTGCCAGCAGGGGGAGCCGCACCCAAGAGACCCAGTACTTC.

V is TRBV6-6 and J is TRBJ2-3; 9 bases are shared with TRBD2. This CDR3 spans 16 amino acids. The V gene's germline CDR1 is MNHNY and CDR2 SVGAGI (reference sequence). With 2 bases clipped from V and 6 bases from J, the junction kept 9 bases outside the gene matches. In DNA, the CDR3 is TGTGCCAGCAGTTACAGGCGGGAGGGCCAAGAGGATACGCAGTATTTT. Amino acids: CASSYRREGQEDTQYF.

The chain employs TRBV7-8 and TRBJ1-1; a possible D gene is TRBD1 (6 bases). Germline values: CDR1 SGHVS, CDR2 FQNEAQ. The CDR3 has 18 amino acids. V was shortened by 0 bases and J by 0 bases, with 17 bases between the two germline ends. CDR3 region: CASSLAAGTRPLNTEAFF. CDR3 sequence (DNA): TGTGCCAGCAGCTTAGCGGCCGGGACAAGGCCCCTGAACACTGAAGCTTTCTTT.

In nucleotides, the CDR3 is TGTGCCAGTAGTCCCGGGACGGGGGATGAAAAACTGTTTTTT. Translation: CASSPGTGDEKLFF. V usage is TRBV19 and J usage is TRBJ1-4; TRBD1 might be the D (5 bases). CDR1 is LNHDA and CDR2 is SQIVND in the germline V gene (reference sequence). The CDR3 is 14 residues long. Trimming stripped 5 bases from V and 6 bases from J, with 13 bases between.

The rearrangement joins TRBV6-5 to TRBJ2-2, with D hard to call. The V end lost 0 bases, the J end lost 6 bases, and 8 bases lay between the germline ends. CDR3 length: 14 amino acids. Germline assignment: CDR1 MNHEY and CDR2 SVGAGI. CDR3 amino acids: CASSYSPGPGELFF. In nucleotides, the CDR3 is TGTGCCAGCAGTTACTCCCCGGGCCCCGGGGAGCTGTTTTTT.

The chain uses TRBV18 and TRBJ1-5, with D unclear. The CDR3 has 14 residues. Germline V CDR1 and CDR2: KGHSH, LQKENI. Between the trimmed V and J ends, which lost 6 bases and 2 bases, there was a span of 11 bases. The chain's CDR3 is CASSPQSGNQPQHF. The CDR3 DNA sequence: TGTGCCAGCTCCCCGCAGTCAGGCAATCAGCCCCAGCATTTT.

The V and J genes are TRBV10-3 and TRBJ2-1; possibly TRBD2 for D (5 bases). Germline V gene sequence: CDR1 ENHRY, CDR2 SYGVKD. CDR3 size: 17 residues. V gave up 5 bases and J gave up 3 bases, with 20 bases separating them. CDR3 amino acids: CAISNPSPSRSYNEQFF. CDR3 sequence (DNA): TGTGCCATCAGTAACCCTTCGCCTAGCCGAAGCTACAATGAGCAGTTCTTC.

The V gene is TRBV27, the J gene TRBJ1-1; TRBD1 matches 10 bases. Germline CDR1 and CDR2: MNHEY and SMNVEV (reference sequence). The ends lost 3 bases at V and 1 base at J; junction bases unmatched: 11. The CDR3 is 18 residues long. The CDR3 DNA reads TGTGCCAGCAGTTTCGGGATGACAGGGGGCGAGAGGAACACTGAAGCTTTCTTT. This codes for CASSFGMTGGERNTEAFF.

CDR3 region: CASSFDIEQFF. The CDR3 DNA reads as TGTGCCAGCAGCTTTGACATCGAGCAGTTCTTC. This sequence joins TRBV5-6 and TRBJ2-1; no clear D. Per the germline V gene, CDR1 is SGHDT and CDR2 is YYEEEE. The length of the CDR3 is 11 residues. Trimming stripped 2 bases from V and 10 bases from J, with 7 bases between.

The rearrangement joins TRBV30 to TRBJ2-3; D unclear. Between the trimmed V and J ends, which lost 4 bases and 5 bases, there was a span of 7 bases. CDR3 length equals 11 residues. Germline V CDR1 and CDR2: GTSNPN, SVGIG (reference sequence). In nucleotides, the CDR3 is TGTGCCTGGAAGGCAGTAGATACGCAGTATTTT. This gives the protein CAWKAVDTQYF.

This clone was recorded only once. The chain uses TRBV5-5 and TRBJ2-7, with 7 bases matching TRBD1. The germline V gene encodes CDR1 SGHKS and CDR2 YYEKEE (reference sequence). CDR3 length: 15 amino acids. Trimming at V came to 3 bases and at J to 3 bases, leaving 9 bases not matched to a gene. The CDR3 DNA sequence: TGTGCCAGCAGCTCGAGGGGGCAAGATATCTACGAGCAGTACTTC. It translates to CASSSRGQDIYEQYF. The whole variable domain, filled in from reference TRBV5-5 and TRBJ2-7, reads DAGVTQSPTHLIKTRGQQVTLRCSPISGHKSVSWYQQVLGQGPQFIFQYYEKEERGRGNFPDRFSARQFPNYSSELNVNALLLGDSALYLCASSSRGQDIYEQYFGPGTRLTVT.

This clone appeared once. The chain employs TRBV5-5 and TRBJ2-3, with a tentative D call TRBD1 (5 bases). The V and J ends lost 4 bases and 2 bases respectively, with 14 bases between them. Per the germline V gene, CDR1 is SGHKS and CDR2 is YYEKEE (reference sequence). The CDR3 is made up of 15 amino acids. The CDR3 is CASSHRTTVTDTQYF. The CDR3 DNA reads TGTGCCAGCAGCCACCGGACAACCGTCACAGATACGCAGTATTTT.